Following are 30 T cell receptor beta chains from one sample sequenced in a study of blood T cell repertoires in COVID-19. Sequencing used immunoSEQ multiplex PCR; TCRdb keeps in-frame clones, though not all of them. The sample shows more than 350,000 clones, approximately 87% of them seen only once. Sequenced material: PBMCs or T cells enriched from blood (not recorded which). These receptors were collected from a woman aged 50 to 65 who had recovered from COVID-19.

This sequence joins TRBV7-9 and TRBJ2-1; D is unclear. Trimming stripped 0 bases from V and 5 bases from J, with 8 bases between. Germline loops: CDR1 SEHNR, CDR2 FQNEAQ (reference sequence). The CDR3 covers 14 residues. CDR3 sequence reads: CASSLAAINNEQFF. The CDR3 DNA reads TGTGCCAGCAGCTTAGCGGCAATAAACAATGAGCAGTTCTTC.

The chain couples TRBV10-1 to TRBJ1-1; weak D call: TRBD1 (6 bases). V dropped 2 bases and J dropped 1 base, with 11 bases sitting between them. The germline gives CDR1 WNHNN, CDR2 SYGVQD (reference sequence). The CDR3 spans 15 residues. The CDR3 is CASSEPPRGNTEAFF. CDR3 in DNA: TGCGCCAGCAGTGAGCCGCCCAGGGGGAACACTGAAGCTTTCTTT.

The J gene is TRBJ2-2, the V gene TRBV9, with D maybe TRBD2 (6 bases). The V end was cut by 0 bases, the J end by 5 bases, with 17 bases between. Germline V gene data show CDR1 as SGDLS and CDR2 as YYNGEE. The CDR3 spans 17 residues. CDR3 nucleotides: TGTGCCAGCAGCGTAGGCGGCGACGCGGGGTCTACCGGGGAGCTGTTTTTT. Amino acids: CASSVGGDAGSTGELFF.

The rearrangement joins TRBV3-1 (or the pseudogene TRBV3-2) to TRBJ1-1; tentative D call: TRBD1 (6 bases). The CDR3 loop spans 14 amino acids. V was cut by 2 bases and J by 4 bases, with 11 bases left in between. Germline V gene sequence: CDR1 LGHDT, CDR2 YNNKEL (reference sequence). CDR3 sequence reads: CASSQSQGATEAFF. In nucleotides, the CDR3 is TGTGCCAGCAGCCAATCACAGGGAGCCACTGAAGCTTTCTTT.

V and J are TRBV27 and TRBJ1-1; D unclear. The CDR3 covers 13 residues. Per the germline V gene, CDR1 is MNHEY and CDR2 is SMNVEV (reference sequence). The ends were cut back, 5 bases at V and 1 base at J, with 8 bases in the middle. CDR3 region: CASSHQANTEAFF. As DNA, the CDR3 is TGTGCCAGCAGTCATCAGGCGAACACTGAAGCTTTCTTT.

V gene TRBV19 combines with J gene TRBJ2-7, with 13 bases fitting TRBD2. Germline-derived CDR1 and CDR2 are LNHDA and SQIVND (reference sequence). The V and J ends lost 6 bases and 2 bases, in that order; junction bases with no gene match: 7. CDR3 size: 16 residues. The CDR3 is CASSYGTSGVAYEQYF. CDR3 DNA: TGTGCCAGTAGCTACGGGACTAGCGGGGTGGCCTACGAGCAGTACTTC.

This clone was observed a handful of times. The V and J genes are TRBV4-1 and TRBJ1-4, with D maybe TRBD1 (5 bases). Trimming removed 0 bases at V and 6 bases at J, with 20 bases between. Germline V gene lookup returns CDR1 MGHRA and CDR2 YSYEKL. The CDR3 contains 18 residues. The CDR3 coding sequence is TGCGCCAGCAGCCAAGAATTATACTTCGTCGTAGGGGATGAAAAACTGTTTTTT. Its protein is CASSQELYFVVGDEKLFF.

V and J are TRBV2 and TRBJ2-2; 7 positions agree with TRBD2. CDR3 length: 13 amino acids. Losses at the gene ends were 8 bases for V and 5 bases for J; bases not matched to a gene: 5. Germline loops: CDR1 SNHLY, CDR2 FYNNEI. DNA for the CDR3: TGTGCCAGCGGAACTAGCGTAACCGGGGAGCTGTTTTTT. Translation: CASGTSVTGELFF.

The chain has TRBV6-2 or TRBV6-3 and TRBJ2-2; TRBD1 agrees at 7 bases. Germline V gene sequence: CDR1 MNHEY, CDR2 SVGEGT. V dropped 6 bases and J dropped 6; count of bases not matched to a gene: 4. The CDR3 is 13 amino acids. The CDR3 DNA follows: TGTGCCAGCAGCCAGGGGGTATCCGGGGAGCTGTTTTTT. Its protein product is CASSQGVSGELFF.

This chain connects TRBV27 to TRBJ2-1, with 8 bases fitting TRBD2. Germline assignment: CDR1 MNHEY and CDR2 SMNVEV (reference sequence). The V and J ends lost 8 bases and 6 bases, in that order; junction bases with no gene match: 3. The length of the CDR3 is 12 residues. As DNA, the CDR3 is TGTGCCAGCCGGGGGGGTTTCAATGAGCAGTTCTTC. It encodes CASRGGFNEQFF.

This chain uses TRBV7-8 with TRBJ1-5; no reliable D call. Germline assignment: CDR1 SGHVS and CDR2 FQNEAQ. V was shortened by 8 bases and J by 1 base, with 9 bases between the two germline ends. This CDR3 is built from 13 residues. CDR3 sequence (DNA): TGTGCCAGCGGTCGGTTCAGCAATCAGCCCCAGCATTTT. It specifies CASGRFSNQPQHF.

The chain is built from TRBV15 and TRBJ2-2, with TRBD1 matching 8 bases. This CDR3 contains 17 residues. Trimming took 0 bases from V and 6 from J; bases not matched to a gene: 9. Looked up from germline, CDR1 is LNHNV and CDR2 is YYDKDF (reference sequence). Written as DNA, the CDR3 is TGTGCCACCAGCAGAGATAGGACAGGGATACTGGCCGGGGAGCTGTTTTTT. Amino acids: CATSRDRTGILAGELFF.

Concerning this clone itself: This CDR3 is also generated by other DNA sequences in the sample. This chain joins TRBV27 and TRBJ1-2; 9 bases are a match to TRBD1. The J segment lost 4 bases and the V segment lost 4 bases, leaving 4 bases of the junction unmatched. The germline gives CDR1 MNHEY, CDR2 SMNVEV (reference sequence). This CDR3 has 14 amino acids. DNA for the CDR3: TGTGCCAGCAGTTCGGACAGGGGAACCTATGGCTACACCTTC. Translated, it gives CASSSDRGTYGYTF.

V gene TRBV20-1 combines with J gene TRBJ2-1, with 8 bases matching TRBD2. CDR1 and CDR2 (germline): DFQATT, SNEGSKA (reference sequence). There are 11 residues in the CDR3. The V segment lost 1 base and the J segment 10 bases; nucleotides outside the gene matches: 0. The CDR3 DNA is TGCAGTGCTAGAGGACTAGCGGAGCAGTTCTTC. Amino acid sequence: CSARGLAEQFF.

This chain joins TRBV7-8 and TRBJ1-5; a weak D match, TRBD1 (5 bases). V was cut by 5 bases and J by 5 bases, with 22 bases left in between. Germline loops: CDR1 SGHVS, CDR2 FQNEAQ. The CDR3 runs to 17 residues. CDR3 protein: CASSQTASREVDQPQHF. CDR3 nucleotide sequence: TGTGCCAGCAGCCAAACAGCGTCCAGGGAGGTTGATCAGCCCCAGCATTTT.

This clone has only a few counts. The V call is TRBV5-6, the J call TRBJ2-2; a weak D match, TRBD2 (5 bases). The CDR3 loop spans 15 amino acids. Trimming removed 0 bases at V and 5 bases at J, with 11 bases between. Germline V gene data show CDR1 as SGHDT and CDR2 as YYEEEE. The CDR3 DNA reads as TGTGCCAGCAGCTTGGGGATGAGGGAAACCGGGGAGCTGTTTTTT. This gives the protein CASSLGMRETGELFF.

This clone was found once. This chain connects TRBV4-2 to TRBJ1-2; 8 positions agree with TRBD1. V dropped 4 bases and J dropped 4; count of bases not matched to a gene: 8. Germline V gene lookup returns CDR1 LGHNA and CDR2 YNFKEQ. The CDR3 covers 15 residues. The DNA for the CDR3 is TGTGCCAGCAGCCCCCCGACAGGGGAGGTCTATGGCTACACCTTC. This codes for CASSPPTGEVYGYTF.

Here the CDR3 reads CASSLGSGGLNEKLFF. The CDR3 DNA reads as TGTGCCAGCAGTTTGGGGTCGGGGGGGCTTAATGAAAAACTGTTTTTT. The rearrangement links TRBV28 to TRBJ1-4; TRBD1 might be the D (6 bases). Per germline, CDR1 MDHEN and CDR2 SYDVKM. V was cut by 3 bases and J by 4 bases, with 15 bases left in between. The CDR3 has 16 amino acids.

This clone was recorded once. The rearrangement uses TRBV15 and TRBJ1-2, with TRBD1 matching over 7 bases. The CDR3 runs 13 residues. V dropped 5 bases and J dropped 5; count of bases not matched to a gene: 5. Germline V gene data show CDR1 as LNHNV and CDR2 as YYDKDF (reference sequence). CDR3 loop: CATSAGGAYGYTF. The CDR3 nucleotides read TGTGCCACCAGCGCAGGGGGTGCTTATGGCTACACCTTC.

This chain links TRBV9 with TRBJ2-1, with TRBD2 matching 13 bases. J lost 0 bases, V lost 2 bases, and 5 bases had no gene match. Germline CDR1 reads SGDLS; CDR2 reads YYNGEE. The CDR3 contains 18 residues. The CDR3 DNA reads TGTGCCAGCAGCGTGACTAGCGGGGGGACGAGCTCCTACAATGAGCAGTTCTTC. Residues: CASSVTSGGTSSYNEQFF. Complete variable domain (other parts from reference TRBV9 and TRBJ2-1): DSGVTQTPKHLITATGQRVTLRCSPRSGDLSVYWYQQSLDQGLQFLIQYYNGEERAKGNILERFSAQQFPDLHSELNLSSLELGDSALYFCASSVTSGGTSSYNEQFFGPGTRLTVL.

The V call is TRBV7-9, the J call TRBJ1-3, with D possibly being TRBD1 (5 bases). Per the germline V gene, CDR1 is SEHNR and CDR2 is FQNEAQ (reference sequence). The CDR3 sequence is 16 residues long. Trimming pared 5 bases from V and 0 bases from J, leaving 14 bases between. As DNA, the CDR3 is TGTGCCAGCAGCGATAAGGGGTTCCTCTCTGGAAACACCATATATTTT. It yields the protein CASSDKGFLSGNTIYF.

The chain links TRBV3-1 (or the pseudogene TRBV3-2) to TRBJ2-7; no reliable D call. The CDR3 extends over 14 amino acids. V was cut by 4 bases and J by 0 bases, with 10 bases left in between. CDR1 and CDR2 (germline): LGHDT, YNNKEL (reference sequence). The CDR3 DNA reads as TGTGCCAGCAGCCCGATCATGAGCTCCTACGAGCAGTACTTC. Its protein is CASSPIMSSYEQYF.

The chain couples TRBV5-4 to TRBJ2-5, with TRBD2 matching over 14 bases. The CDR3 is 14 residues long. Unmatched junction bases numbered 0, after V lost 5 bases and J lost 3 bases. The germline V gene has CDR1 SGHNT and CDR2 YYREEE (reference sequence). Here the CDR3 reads CASRTSGGEETQYF. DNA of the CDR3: TGTGCCAGCAGGACTAGCGGGGGGGAAGAGACCCAGTACTTC.

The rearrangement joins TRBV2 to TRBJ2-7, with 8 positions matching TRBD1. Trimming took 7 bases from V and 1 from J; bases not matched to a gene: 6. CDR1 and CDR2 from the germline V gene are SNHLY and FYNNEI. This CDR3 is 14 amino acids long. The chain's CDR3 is CASTIDRGSYEQYF. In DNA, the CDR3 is TGTGCCAGCACCATTGACAGGGGTTCCTACGAGCAGTACTTC.

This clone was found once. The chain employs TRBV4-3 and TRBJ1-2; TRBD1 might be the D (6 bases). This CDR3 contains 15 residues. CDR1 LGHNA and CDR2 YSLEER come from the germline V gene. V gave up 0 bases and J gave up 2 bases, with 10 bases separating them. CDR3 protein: CASSQESGANYGYTF. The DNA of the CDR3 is TGCGCCAGCAGCCAAGAGTCAGGGGCAAACTATGGCTACACCTTC.

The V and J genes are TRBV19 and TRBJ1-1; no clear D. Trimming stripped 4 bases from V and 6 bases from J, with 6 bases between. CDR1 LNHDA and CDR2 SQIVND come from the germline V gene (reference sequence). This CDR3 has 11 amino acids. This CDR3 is CASSRAAEAFF. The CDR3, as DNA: TGTGCCAGTAGTAGGGCAGCTGAAGCTTTCTTT.

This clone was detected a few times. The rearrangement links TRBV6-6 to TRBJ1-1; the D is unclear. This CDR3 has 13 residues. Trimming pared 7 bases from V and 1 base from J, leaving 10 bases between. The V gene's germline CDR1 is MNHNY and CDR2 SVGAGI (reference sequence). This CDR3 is CASKRGGNTEAFF. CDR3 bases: TGTGCCAGCAAGAGAGGAGGGAACACTGAAGCTTTCTTT.

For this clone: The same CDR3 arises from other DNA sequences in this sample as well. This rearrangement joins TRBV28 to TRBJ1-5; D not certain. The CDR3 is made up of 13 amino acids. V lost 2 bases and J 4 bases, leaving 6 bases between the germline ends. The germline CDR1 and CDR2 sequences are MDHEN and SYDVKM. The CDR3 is CASSLTGNQPQHF. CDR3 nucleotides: TGTGCCAGCAGTTTAACGGGGAATCAGCCCCAGCATTTT.

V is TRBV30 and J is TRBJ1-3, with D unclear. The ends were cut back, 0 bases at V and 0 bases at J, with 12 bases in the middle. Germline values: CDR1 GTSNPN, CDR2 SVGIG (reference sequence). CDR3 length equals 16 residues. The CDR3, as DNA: TGTGCCTGGAGTGTACTCAAACCAATCTCTGGAAACACCATATATTTT. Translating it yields CAWSVLKPISGNTIYF.

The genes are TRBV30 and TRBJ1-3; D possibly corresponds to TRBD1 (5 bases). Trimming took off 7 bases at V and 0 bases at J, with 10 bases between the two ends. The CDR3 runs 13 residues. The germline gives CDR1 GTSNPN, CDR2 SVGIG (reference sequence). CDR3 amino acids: CAFAQGSGNTIYF. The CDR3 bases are TGTGCCTTCGCCCAGGGCTCTGGAAACACCATATATTTT.